This T cell receptor (beta chain) was found in a study of chemoradiotherapy in HPV16-positive cancers. Generated by immunoSEQ multiplex PCR, the TCRdb table keeps only in-frame clones and is missing some. The sample lists around 29,000 clones, more than 85% occurring once. The ends were cut back, 2 bases at V and 0 bases at J, with 14 bases in the middle. The germline CDR1 and CDR2 sequences are SGHTA and FQGNSA. This CDR3 comprises 16 residues. The genes are TRBV7-2 and TRBJ2-7; D perhaps matches TRBD2 (5 bases). The sequence came from a human donor with HPV-associated anogenital cancer. Sequencing used blood, obtained from a patient who underwent chemoradiotherapy. The CDR3 here is CASSLFSAGGSYEQYF. CDR3 DNA sequence: TGTGCCAGCAGCTTATTCTCGGCAGGAGGCTCCTACGAGCAGTACTTC. Based on the CDR3 plus reference TRBV7-2 and TRBJ2-7, the full variable domain is GAGVSQSPSNKVTEKGKDVELRCDPISGHTALYWYRQSLGQGLEFLIYFQGNSAPDKSGLPSDRFSAERTGGSVSTLTIQRTQQEDSAVYLCASSLFSAGGSYEQYFGPGTRLTVT.